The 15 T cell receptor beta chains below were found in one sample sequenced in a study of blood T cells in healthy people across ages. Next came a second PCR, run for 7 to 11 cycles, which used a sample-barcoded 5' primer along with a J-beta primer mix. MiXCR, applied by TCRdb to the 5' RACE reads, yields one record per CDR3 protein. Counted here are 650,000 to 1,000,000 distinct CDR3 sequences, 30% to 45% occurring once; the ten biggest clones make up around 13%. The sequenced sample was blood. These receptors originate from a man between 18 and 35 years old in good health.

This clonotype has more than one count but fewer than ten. The CDR3 region has the DNA TGTGCCAGCACCTCATCGGGTGGTAGGCAGTTCTTC. Amino acid sequence: CASTSSGGRQFF. This chain uses TRBV28 with TRBJ2-1; D call uncertain. This CDR3 has 12 residues. With 7 bases removed from V and 12 bases from J, the gap between germline ends came to 16 bases. Germline values: CDR1 MDHEN, CDR2 SYDVKM.

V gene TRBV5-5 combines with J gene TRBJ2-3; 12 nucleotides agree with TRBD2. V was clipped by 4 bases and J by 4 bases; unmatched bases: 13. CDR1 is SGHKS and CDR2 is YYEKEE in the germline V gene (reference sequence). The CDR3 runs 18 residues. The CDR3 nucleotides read TGTGCCAGCAGCACCAGACTAGCGGGGGAGGAGGGTGCAGATACGCAGTATTTT. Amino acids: CASSTRLAGEEGADTQYF.

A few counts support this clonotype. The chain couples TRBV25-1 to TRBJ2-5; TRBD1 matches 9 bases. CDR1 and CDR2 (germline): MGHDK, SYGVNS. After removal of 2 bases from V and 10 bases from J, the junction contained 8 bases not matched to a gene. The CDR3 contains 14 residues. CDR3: CASSETGGPGDQYF. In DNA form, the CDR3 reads TGTGCCAGCAGTGAAACAGGGGGCCCGGGAGACCAGTACTTC.

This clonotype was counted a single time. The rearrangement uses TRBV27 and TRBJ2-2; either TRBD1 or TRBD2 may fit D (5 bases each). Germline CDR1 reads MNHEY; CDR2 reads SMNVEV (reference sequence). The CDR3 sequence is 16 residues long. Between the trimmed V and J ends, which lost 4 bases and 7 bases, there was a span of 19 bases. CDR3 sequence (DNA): TGTGCCAGCAGTTACGGGGCAGGGAGTCAAGGCGGGGAGCTGTTTTTT. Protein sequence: CASSYGAGSQGGELFF.

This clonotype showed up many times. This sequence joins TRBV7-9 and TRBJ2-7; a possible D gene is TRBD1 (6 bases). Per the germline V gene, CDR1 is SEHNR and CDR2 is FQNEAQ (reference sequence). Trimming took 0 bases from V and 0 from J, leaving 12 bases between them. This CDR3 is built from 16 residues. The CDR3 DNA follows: TGTGCCAGCAGCTTAGCTGGGACACTAAACTCCTACGAGCAGTACTTC. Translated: CASSLAGTLNSYEQYF.

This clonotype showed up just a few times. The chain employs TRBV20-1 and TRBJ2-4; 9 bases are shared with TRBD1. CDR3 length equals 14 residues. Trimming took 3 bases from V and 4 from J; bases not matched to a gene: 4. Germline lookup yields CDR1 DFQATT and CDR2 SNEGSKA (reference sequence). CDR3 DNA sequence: TGCAGTGCTAGTTCGGGGACAGGGAAAAACATTCAGTACTTC. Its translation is CSASSGTGKNIQYF.

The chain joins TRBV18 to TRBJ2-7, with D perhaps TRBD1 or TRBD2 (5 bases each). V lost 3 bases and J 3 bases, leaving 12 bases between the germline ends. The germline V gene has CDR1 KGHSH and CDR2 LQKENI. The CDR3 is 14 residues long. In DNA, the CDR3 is TGTGCCAGCTCACCGGGGGTGGGAAACTACGAGCAGTACTTC. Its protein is CASSPGVGNYEQYF.

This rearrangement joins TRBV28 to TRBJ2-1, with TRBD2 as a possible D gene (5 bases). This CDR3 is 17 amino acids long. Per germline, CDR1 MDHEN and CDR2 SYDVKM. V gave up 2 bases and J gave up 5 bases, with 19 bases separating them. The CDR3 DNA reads TGTGCCAGCAGTTTACCCGTGGGAAGCGGAAGAAACAATGAGCAGTTCTTC. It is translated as CASSLPVGSGRNNEQFF.

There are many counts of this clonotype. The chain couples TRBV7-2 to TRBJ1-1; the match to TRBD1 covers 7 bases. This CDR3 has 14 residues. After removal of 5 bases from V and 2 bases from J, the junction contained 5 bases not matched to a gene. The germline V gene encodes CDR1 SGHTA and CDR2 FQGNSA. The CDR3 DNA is TGTGCCAGCAGCCCTCGACAGGGAAACACTGAAGCTTTCTTT. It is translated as CASSPRQGNTEAFF.

CDR3 in amino acids: CASSQDTEGIAGNTIYF. DNA for the CDR3: TGCGCCAGCAGCCAAGATACGGAGGGTATCGCTGGAAACACCATATATTTT. This chain uses TRBV4-3 with TRBJ1-3, with no clear D. CDR1 and CDR2 from the germline V gene are LGHNA and YSLEER. V gave up 0 bases and J gave up 2 bases, with 14 bases separating them. This CDR3 has 17 residues.

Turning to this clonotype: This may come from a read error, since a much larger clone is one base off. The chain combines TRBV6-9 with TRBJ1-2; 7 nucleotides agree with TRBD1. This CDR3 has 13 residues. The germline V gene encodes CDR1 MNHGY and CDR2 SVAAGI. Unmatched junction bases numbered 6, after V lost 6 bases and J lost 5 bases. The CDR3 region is CASRPGQEYGYTF. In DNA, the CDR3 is TGTGCCAGCAGACCCGGACAGGAATATGGCTACACCTTC.

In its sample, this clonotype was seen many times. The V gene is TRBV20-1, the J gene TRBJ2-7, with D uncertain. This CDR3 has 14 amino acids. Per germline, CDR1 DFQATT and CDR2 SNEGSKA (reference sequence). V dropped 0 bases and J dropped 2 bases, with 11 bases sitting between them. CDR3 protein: CSARDRRTTYEQYF. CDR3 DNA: TGCAGTGCTAGAGATCGTAGGACCACCTACGAGCAGTACTTC.

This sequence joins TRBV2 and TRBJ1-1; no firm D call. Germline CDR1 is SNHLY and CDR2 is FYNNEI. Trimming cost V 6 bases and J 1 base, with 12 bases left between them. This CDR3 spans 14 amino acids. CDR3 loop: CASRVPQSNTEAFF. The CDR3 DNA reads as TGTGCCAGCAGGGTACCGCAATCGAACACTGAAGCTTTCTTT.

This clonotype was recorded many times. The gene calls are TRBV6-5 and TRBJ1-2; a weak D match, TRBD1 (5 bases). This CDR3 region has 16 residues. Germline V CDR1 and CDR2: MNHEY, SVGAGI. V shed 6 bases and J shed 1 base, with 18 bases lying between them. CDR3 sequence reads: CASRRQGGGNNYGYTF. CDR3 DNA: TGTGCCAGCAGACGACAAGGCGGGGGAAATAACTATGGCTACACCTTC.

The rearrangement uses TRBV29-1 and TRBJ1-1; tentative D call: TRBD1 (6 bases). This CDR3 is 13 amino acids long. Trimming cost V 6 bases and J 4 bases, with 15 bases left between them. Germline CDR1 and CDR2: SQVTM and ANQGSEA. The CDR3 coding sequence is TGCAGCGTCGGGACAAGAGGGGCCACTGAAGCTTTCTTT. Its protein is CSVGTRGATEAFF.